Below are 17 T cell receptor beta chains sequenced from a single sample in a study of cytomegalovirus exposure and HLA in healthy donors. The PCR was carried out with 60 Vbeta primers and 13 Jbeta primers. Measured with immunoSEQ multiplex PCR; TCRdb has only the in-frame clones, and not every one. The sample records 210,000 or so clones, approximately 80% being singletons. Source material: PBMCs. These receptors came from a girl between 5 and 17 years old in good health and CMV-seronegative.

The chain couples TRBV15 to TRBJ2-7, with 14 bases that match TRBD2. CDR1 and CDR2 (germline): LNHNV, YYDKDF (reference sequence). Germline trimming cut 0 bases from V and 4 bases from J; bases unmatched to any gene: 8. The CDR3 totals 18 residues. The CDR3 spells CATSRDRGLAGGGYEQYF. CDR3 bases: TGTGCCACCAGCAGAGATCGCGGACTAGCGGGAGGAGGTTACGAGCAGTACTTC. Full variable domain (missing parts from reference TRBV15 and TRBJ2-7): DAMVIQNPRYQVTQFGKPVTLSCSQTLNHNVMYWYQQKSSQAPKLLFHYYDKDFNNEADTPDNFQSRRPNTSFCFLDIRSPGLGDTAMYLCATSRDRGLAGGGYEQYFGPGTRLTVT.

The rearrangement uses TRBV5-8 and TRBJ2-7; D unclear. Germline V gives CDR1 SGHTS, CDR2 YDEGEE. Trimming took off 6 bases at V and 3 bases at J, with 19 bases between the two ends. The CDR3 consists of 15 residues. The CDR3 DNA is TGTGCCAGCACCTTAATAACTGACACCAACTACGAGCAGTACTTC. Translated, it gives CASTLITDTNYEQYF.

The V and J genes are TRBV30 and TRBJ1-3; tentative D call: TRBD1 (6 bases). Germline assignment: CDR1 GTSNPN and CDR2 SVGIG (reference sequence). This CDR3 spans 11 amino acids. V lost 5 bases, J lost 4 bases, and 6 bases lay in between. The CDR3 spells CAWGQGNTIYF. CDR3 coding DNA: TGTGCCTGGGGACAGGGAAACACCATATATTTT.

The rearrangement uses TRBV7-7 and TRBJ2-5; weak D call: TRBD2 (6 bases). V gave up 5 bases and J gave up 4 bases, with 14 bases separating them. Germline V gene lookup returns CDR1 SSHAT and CDR2 FNYEAQ (reference sequence). The CDR3 extends over 14 amino acids. CDR3: CASSATGLGETQYF. For the CDR3, the DNA is TGTGCCAGCAGCGCGACGGGACTTGGAGAGACCCAGTACTTC.

The chain carries TRBV5-4 and TRBJ2-3; TRBD1 matches 7 bases. CDR1 is SGHNT and CDR2 is YYREEE in the germline V gene (reference sequence). The CDR3 extends over 15 amino acids. The junction had 5 bases not matched to a gene; V was cut back by 0 bases and J by 4 bases. This CDR3 is CASSLATGMPDTQYF. CDR3 DNA: TGTGCCAGCAGCTTGGCGACAGGGATGCCAGATACGCAGTATTTT.

The chain links TRBV19 to TRBJ1-3, with TRBD1 matching over 9 bases. The ends lost 4 bases at V and 8 bases at J; junction bases unmatched: 9. CDR1 and CDR2 from the germline V gene are LNHDA and SQIVND (reference sequence). The CDR3 spans 15 residues. Written as DNA, the CDR3 is TGTGCCAGTAGTACTTCCCCGGGACAGGGATACACCATATATTTT. This encodes CASSTSPGQGYTIYF.

This sequence joins TRBV7-8 and TRBJ1-5, with D possibly TRBD1 on 6 matching bases. V was pared by 7 bases and J by 15 bases, with 31 bases between. CDR1 and CDR2 (germline): SGHVS, FQNEAQ. The CDR3 loop spans 16 amino acids. As DNA, the CDR3 is TGTGCCAGCACCTCTCTTCAAATCGGGACACGGGGCATTTTGCATTTT. It specifies CASTSLQIGTRGILHF.

The chain combines TRBV15 with TRBJ1-5; 7 bases are a match to TRBD1. Trimming removed 5 bases from V and 3 bases from J; junction bases left unmatched: 4. The CDR3 loop spans 14 amino acids. In germline, CDR1 is LNHNV, CDR2 YYDKDF (reference sequence). CDR3 nucleotides: TGTGCCACCAGCCTGGGACAGACCAATCAGCCCCAGCATTTT. Its protein is CATSLGQTNQPQHF.

This clone was seen only a few times. The V and J genes are TRBV6-1 and TRBJ1-1; D might be TRBD1 (5 bases). Germline CDR1 is MNHNS and CDR2 is SASEGT. This CDR3 comprises 13 residues. Trimming pared 4 bases from V and 1 base from J, leaving 7 bases between. The CDR3: CASSATGNTEAFF. Here the CDR3 DNA reads TGTGCCAGCAGTGCCACAGGGAACACTGAAGCTTTCTTT.

The rearrangement uses TRBV5-4 and TRBJ2-2; the match to TRBD1 covers 7 bases. The germline V gene encodes CDR1 SGHNT and CDR2 YYREEE (reference sequence). The length of the CDR3 is 15 residues. Trimming cost V 7 bases and J 7 bases; bases outside gene matches: 13. CDR3 bases: TGTGCCAGCCGAGAGGGGACAGAGAATCTCGGGGAGCTGTTTTTT. This gives the protein CASREGTENLGELFF.

This clone was seen only once. The rearrangement uses TRBV5-4 and TRBJ2-7; TRBD2 is a possible D gene (5 bases). The CDR3 totals 15 residues. V lost 4 bases to trimming and J lost 0 bases, with 14 bases between them. Germline CDR1 and CDR2: SGHNT and YYREEE (reference sequence). For the CDR3, the DNA is TGTGCCAGCAGCCACAGCACCCGGGGCTCCTACGAGCAGTACTTC. It is translated as CASSHSTRGSYEQYF.

The CDR3: CASSTRGGSGETQYF. CDR3 in DNA: TGTGCCAGTAGTACCCGGGGGGGGTCGGGTGAAACCCAGTACTTC. This chain links TRBV19 with TRBJ2-5, with 8 positions matching TRBD2. V shed 4 bases, J shed 8 bases, and the junction held 12 bases outside the gene matches. The CDR3 totals 15 residues. CDR1 is LNHDA, CDR2 SQIVND, per germline (reference sequence).

V and J are TRBV13 and TRBJ1-3, with 8 bases that match TRBD1. Germline V gene sequence: CDR1 PRHDT, CDR2 FYEKMQ (reference sequence). V dropped 4 bases and J dropped 2; count of bases not matched to a gene: 4. The CDR3 consists of 15 residues. The CDR3 loop is CASSSRTGPGNTIYF. Written as DNA, the CDR3 is TGTGCCAGCAGCTCAAGGACAGGGCCTGGAAACACCATATATTTT.

This clone was found a few times. This chain connects TRBV2 to TRBJ1-1; D is ambiguous. Germline V CDR1 and CDR2: SNHLY, FYNNEI. The CDR3 extends over 14 amino acids. With 7 bases removed from V and 0 bases from J, the gap between germline ends came to 12 bases. CDR3 DNA sequence: TGTGCCAGCACACAGCAAGTCATGAACACTGAAGCTTTCTTT. Protein product: CASTQQVMNTEAFF.

The gene calls are TRBV19 and TRBJ2-1; tentative D call: TRBD2 (5 bases). The length of the CDR3 is 11 residues. The V and J ends lost 4 bases and 11 bases respectively, with 9 bases between them. CDR1 is LNHDA, CDR2 SQIVND, per germline (reference sequence). The DNA for the CDR3 is TGTGCCAGTAGTAACCTCGGGAAGCAGTTCTTC. Its translation is CASSNLGKQFF.

The chain is built from TRBV7-8 and TRBJ2-5; D might be TRBD1 (5 bases). The germline CDR1 and CDR2 sequences are SGHVS and FQNEAQ. The CDR3 is made up of 14 amino acids. V gave up 5 bases and J gave up 5 bases, with 15 bases separating them. The DNA for the CDR3 is TGTGCCAGCAGCCTAACCAGGGTAGGGGAGACCCAGTACTTC. It translates to CASSLTRVGETQYF. The variable domain in full, completed from reference TRBV7-8 and TRBJ2-5, reads GAGVSQSPRYKVAKRGQDVALRCDPISGHVSLFWYQQALGQGPEFLTYFQNEAQLDKSGLPSDRFFAERPEGSVSTLKIQRTQQEDSAVYLCASSLTRVGETQYFGPGTRLLVL.

V is TRBV30 and J is TRBJ1-5; 8 nucleotides line up with TRBD1. CDR1 GTSNPN and CDR2 SVGIG come from the germline V gene (reference sequence). The CDR3 is made up of 15 amino acids. Trimming cost V 2 bases and J 2 bases; bases outside gene matches: 5. CDR3 sequence reads: CAWSTNRGGNQPQHF. The CDR3 DNA reads as TGTGCCTGGAGTACTAACAGGGGGGGCAATCAGCCCCAGCATTTT.